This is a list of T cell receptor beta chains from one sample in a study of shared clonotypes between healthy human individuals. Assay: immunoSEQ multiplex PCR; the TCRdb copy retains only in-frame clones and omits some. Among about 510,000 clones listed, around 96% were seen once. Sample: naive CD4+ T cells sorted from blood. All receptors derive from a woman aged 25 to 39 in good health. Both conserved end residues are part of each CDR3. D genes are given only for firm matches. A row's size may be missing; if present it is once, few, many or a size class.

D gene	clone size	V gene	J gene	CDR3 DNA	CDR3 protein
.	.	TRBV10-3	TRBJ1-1	TGTGCCATCAGTGAGAGGGGGAACACTGAAGCTTTCTTT	CAISERGNTEAFF
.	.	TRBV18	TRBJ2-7	TGTGCCAGCTCTAGCAACATAGGGGTGGTCCCCTACGAGCAGTACTTC	CASSSNIGVVPYEQYF
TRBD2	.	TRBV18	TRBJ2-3	TGTGCCAGCTCCCCGAGGTCGCGGGAGATCGCGACAGATACGCAGTATTTT	CASSPRSREIATDTQYF
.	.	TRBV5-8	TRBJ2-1	TGTGCCAGCAGCTTGGACCGGGGGCCTCTCAATGAGCAGTTCTTC	CASSLDRGPLNEQFF
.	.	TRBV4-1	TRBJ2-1	TGCGCCAGCAGCCAAGATGGTACCAGAGCCATTGAGCAGTTCTTC	CASSQDGTRAIEQFF
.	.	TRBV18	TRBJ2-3	TGTGCCAGCTCACGGAGTCAGGGTATGGCAGATACGCAGTATTTT	CASSRSQGMADTQYF
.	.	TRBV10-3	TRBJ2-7	TGTGCCATCGCGGGGGCAGGGTCCGGCGAGCAGTACTTC	CAIAGAGSGEQYF
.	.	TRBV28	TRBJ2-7	TGTGCAACCGGGACCGGAACCTACGAGCAGTACTTC	CATGTGTYEQYF
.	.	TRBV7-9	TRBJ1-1	TGTGCCAGCAGCAGACGACAGGATGAAGCTTTCTTT	CASSRRQDEAFF
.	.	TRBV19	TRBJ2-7	TGTGCCAGTAGTACCTCCCTGGGCCTTACCTACGAGCAGTACTTC	CASSTSLGLTYEQYF
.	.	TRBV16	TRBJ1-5	TGTGCCAGCAGCCAATTCCGTCCGGGGAAGAAAAATCAGCCCCAGCATTTT	CASSQFRPGKKNQPQHF
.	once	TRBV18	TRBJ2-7	TGTGCCAGCTCACCACGTGACTTCTACGAGCAGTACTTC	CASSPRDFYEQYF
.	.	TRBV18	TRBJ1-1	TGTGCCAGCTCACCACAAAACAGGGCTAACACTGAAGCTTTCTTT	CASSPQNRANTEAFF
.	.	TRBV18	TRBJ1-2	TGTGCCAGCTCACCGCTGAACTATGGCTACACCTTC	CASSPLNYGYTF
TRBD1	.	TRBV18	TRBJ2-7	TGTGCCAGCTCAGTGACCGGGACAGGGGTCCACGAGCAGTACTTC	CASSVTGTGVHEQYF
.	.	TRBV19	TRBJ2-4	TGTGCCAGTAGTGCCGGGGACTCCGGTTTC	CASSAGDSGF
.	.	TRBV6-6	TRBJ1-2	TGTGCCAGCAGTTACGAGGAGAACTATGGCTACACCTTC	CASSYEENYGYTF
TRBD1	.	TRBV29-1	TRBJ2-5	TGCAGCGTCACAGCAGGGGGCGCAGAGACCCAGTACTTC	CSVTAGGAETQYF
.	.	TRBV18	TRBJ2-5	TGTGCCAGCCAAGAGTCCAGGACCGAGACCCAGTACTTC	CASQESRTETQYF
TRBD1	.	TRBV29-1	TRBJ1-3	TGCAGCGTCCAGGGGGGGTTCTCTGGAAACACCATATATTTT	CSVQGGFSGNTIYF
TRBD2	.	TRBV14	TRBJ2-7	TGTGCCAGCAGGGACCGGCCTAGCGGGACCTACGAGCAGTACTTC	CASRDRPSGTYEQYF
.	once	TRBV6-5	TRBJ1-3	TGTGCCAGCAGTTACTCGATCGGATCCTCTGGAAACACCATATATTTT	CASSYSIGSSGNTIYF
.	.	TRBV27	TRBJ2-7	TGTGCCAGCAGTCAGCCGAACGAGCAGTACTTC	CASSQPNEQYF
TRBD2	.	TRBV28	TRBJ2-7	TGTGCCAGCAGTTTAACGACTAGCGGGGTGAGCTCCTACGAGCAGTACTTC	CASSLTTSGVSSYEQYF
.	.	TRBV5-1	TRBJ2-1	TGCGCCAGCAGCTTGGAGGTGGGTACCTACAATGAGCAGTTCTTC	CASSLEVGTYNEQFF
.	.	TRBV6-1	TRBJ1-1	TGTGCCAGCAGTGCGGCAGGAGGGAGGACTGAAGCTTTCTTT	CASSAAGGRTEAFF
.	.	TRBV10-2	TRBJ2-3	TGCGCCAGCAGCCGACAGGGCACAGATACGCAGTATTTT	CASSRQGTDTQYF
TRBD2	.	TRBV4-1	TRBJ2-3	TGCGCCAGCAGCCAGGGTTTCGGGGCTAGCGGGAGTGGTAGAGGCACAGATACGCAGTATTTT	CASSQGFGASGSGRGTDTQYF
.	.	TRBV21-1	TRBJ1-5	TGTGCCAGCAGCCCCACCCAGATCGGGACAGCGAATCAGCCCCAGCATTTT	CASSPTQIGTANQPQHF
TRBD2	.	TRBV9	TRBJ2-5	TGTGCCAGCAGCGTAGCTACCGTGGGACTAGCGGGGTTGGCAGTACAAGAGACCCAGTACTTC	CASSVATVGLAGLAVQETQYF
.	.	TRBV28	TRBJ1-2	TGTGCCAGCAGAACCAGGGGAACCTATGGCTACACCTTC	CASRTRGTYGYTF
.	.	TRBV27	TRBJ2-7	TGTGCCAGCAGTCCAAACAGGGAGTCCTACGAGCAGTACTTC	CASSPNRESYEQYF
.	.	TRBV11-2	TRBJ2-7	TGTGCCAGCAGCTTTTGGCAGGGGGGAAACGAGCAGTACTTC	CASSFWQGGNEQYF
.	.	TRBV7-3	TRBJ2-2	TGTGCCAGCCGGCTCGGGCCGAACACCGGGGAGCTGTTTTTT	CASRLGPNTGELFF
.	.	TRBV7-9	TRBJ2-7	TGTGCCAGCAGTAAAGCAGGGACCCAGCAGTACTTC	CASSKAGTQQYF
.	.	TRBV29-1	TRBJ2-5	TGCAGCGTTGGTGGAGGGGGCGAGACCCAGTACTTC	CSVGGGGETQYF
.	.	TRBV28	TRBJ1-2	TGTGCCAGCAGTACAGGGACGGCTTCCAACTATGGCTACACCTTC	CASSTGTASNYGYTF
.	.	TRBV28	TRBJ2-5	TGTGCCAGCAGTTTCAGCCAAGAGACCCAGTACTTC	CASSFSQETQYF
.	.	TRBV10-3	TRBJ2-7	TGTGCCATCAGTGAGTTTGCCTACGAGCAGTACTTC	CAISEFAYEQYF
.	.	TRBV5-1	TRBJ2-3	TGCGCCAGCAGCTTGGATGGTAGCGGTTTAGATACGCAGTATTTT	CASSLDGSGLDTQYF
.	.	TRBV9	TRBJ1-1	TGTGCCAGCAGCCCAACCCGTTGGGCGACTGAAGCTTTCTTT	CASSPTRWATEAFF
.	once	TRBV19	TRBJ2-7	TGTGCCAGTAGTATTCGAAGGGCCCTACTCTACGAGCAGTACTTC	CASSIRRALLYEQYF
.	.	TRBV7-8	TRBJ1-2	TGTGCCAGCAGTCCAAAGGAGAATCGGTGGGGCTACACCTTC	CASSPKENRWGYTF
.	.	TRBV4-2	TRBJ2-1	TGTGCCAGCAGCCAAGAAGACTGGTACAATGAGCAGTTCTTC	CASSQEDWYNEQFF
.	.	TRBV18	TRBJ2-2	TGTGCCAGCTCACCCCAGGACGACGGGGAGCTGTTTTTT	CASSPQDDGELFF
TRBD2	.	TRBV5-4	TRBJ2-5	TGTGCCAGCAGCTTGCAACTAGCGGGAGAAGAGACCCAGTACTTC	CASSLQLAGEETQYF
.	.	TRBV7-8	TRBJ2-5	TGTGCCAGCAGGGGCCGATTCCAAGAGACCCAGTACTTC	CASRGRFQETQYF
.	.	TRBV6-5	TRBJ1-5	TGTGCCAGCAGTTTCCGAAGTAAGAATCAGCCCCAGCATTTT	CASSFRSKNQPQHF
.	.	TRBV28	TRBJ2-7	TGTGCCAGCAGTTTAAGGGCAGGGAGCAACCACGAGCAGTACTTC	CASSLRAGSNHEQYF